This T cell receptor (beta chain) is from a study of type 1 and type 2 diabetes patients. The wider study: CD4+ or CD8+ T cells were positively selected from PBMCs with microbeads.

PCR was run on genomic DNA. Amplification of the beta chain CDR3 used 30 forward and 13 reverse multiplex primers. From the multiplex PCR reads, TCRdb called clonotypes with MiXCR, one entry per CDR3 protein. The sample lists under 300,000 distinct CDR3 sequences, roughly 50% occurring once. This CDR3 is 15 amino acids long. Germline CDR1 and CDR2: SNHLY and FYNNEI. V was clipped by 8 bases and J by 0 bases, with 15 bases between them. General study findings and limits: With limited T2D and control samples, some T1D-only expanded clones may not be T1D-specific. Type 2 diabetes patients had few highly-expanded CD4+ clones, median one. Type 2 diabetes and control samples shared highly correlated V and J usage, averaging approximately 0.97.

This clonotype was seen a few times. Its antigen is undetermined. The source is a man between 18 and 35 years old with type 2 diabetes. Sequencing used peripheral blood mononuclear cells (PBMCs). The chain joins TRBV2 to TRBJ2-3; possible D gene TRBD1, 6 bases. CDR3 sequence reads: CASYEGHFSTDTQYF. The CDR3, as DNA: TGTGCCAGCTACGAGGGACACTTTAGCACAGATACGCAGTATTTT.